This TCR beta chain was found in a study of cytomegalovirus exposure and HLA in healthy donors. Germline V gene sequence: CDR1 SGHRS, CDR2 YFSETQ. This CDR3 is 14 amino acids long. Deletions cut 1 base from V and 5 bases from J, with 9 bases between. PCR primers comprised 60 Vbeta and 13 Jbeta primers. Generated by immunoSEQ multiplex PCR, the TCRdb table keeps only in-frame clones and is missing some. The sample has more than 200,000 clones, 82% seen once. Study conclusions and caveats: Follow-up analysis seemed to connect common viral pathogens with several of the most significant clusters identified.

In regard to this clone: What it recognizes is unknown.

The sequence derives from a man aged 40-55 years in good health and CMV-seropositive. The genes are TRBV5-1 and TRBJ1-4; no reliable D call. Sequencing was carried out using PBMCs. CDR3 in amino acids: CASSLTVGNEKLFF. CDR3 bases: TGCGCCAGCAGCTTGACAGTTGGGAATGAAAAACTGTTTTTT. Variable domain in full (rest from reference TRBV5-1 and TRBJ1-4): KAGVTQTPRYLIKTRGQQVTLSCSPISGHRSVSWYQQTPGQGLQFLFEYFSETQRNKGNFPGRFSGRQFSNSRSEMNVSTLELGDSALYLCASSLTVGNEKLFFGSGTQLSVL.